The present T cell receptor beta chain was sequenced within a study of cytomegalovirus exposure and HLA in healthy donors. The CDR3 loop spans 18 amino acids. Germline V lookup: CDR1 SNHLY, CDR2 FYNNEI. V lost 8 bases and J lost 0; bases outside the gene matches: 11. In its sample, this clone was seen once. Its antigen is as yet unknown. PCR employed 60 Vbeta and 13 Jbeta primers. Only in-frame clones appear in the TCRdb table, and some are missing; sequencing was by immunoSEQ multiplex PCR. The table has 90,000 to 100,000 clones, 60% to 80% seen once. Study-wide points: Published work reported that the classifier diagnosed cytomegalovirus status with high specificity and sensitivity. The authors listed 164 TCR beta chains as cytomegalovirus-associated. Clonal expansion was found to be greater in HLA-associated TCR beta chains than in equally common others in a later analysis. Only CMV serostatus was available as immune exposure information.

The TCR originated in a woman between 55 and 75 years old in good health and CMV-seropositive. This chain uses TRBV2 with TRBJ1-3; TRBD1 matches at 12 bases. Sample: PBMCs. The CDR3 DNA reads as TGTGCCAGCTCACCGGGACAGGGGGCTGCGAGCTCTGGAAACACCATATATTTT. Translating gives CASSPGQGAASSGNTIYF.